This T cell receptor (beta chain) was retrieved from a study of T cells after yellow fever vaccination (dated by TCRdb to 2018 to 2020). Regarding the study in general: The SMART-Seq v4 Ultra Low Input RNA kit was used to prepare libraries from fractions with low cell numbers. Two healthy male donors made up the cohort, one aged 18 to 29 years and the other aged 30 to 40 years. Bulk TCR alpha and beta repertoires were sequenced longitudinally to track T-cell clones before and after primary and booster YFV17D yellow fever vaccination. Blood was collected at multiple timepoints before and after primary and secondary immunization, and bulk PBMC replicates and cell subsets were isolated.

Here is what the overall study found, with its caveats: FACS-sorted repertoires could contain abundant contaminating clonotypes from the bulk population, so computational filtering was required. Only a couple of donors were included in the study, so the extent to which the findings can be generalized is limited. After the booster, most of the clones that had expanded following primary vaccination were detected again (almost 98% of CD4 and roughly nine tenths of CD8), which suggests that memory was broadly maintained. A small fraction of clonotypes appeared in both the CD4 and CD8 compartments, likely as a result of convergent recombination. The secondary T-cell response was weaker than the primary response but faster, peaking on day 5 instead of day 15.

With regard to this clonotype: Its antigen specificity is not known. No much larger clonotype is one base removed from it; base qualities were not supplied.

Synthesis of TCR cDNA relied on 5'RACE template switching, a step that introduced a universal primer site along with unique molecular identifiers. Priming of cDNA synthesis was performed from both the TCR alpha and TCR beta constant segments. Library amplification involved two PCR steps, and the second step added sample barcodes and sequencing adapters. Sequencing of the libraries was done on either Illumina HiSeq 2500 (2x100 bp) or NovaSeq (2x150 bp). Per the authors' processing: Demultiplexing of reads and collapsing into UMI consensus sequences were performed with MIGEC, and V(D)J alignment was carried out with MiXCR. Vaccine-responding clonotypes were defined with edgeR using replicate PBMC samples, requiring FDR below 0.01 and a log2 fold change above 5 up to day 15. Each bulk clonotype was labeled CD4 or CD8 based on which sequenced repertoire, CD4 or CD8, contained the clonotype at higher abundance. TCRdb ran its own pipeline on the public reads, namely fastp trimming at Q25 and MiXCR clone calling, and kept in-frame beta chains. Entries are consolidated by CDR3 protein sequence, retaining the most common genes and DNA. The V and J calls shown here were made by TCRdb, not taken from the authors' results. The sample has some 550,000 distinct CDR3 sequences on record, 15% to 20% of them singletons. Of the sample, around 15% falls within the top ten clones.

The V and J ends are trimmed by 2 bases and 6 bases, leaving 15 bases between them. Spanning cysteine to phenylalanine, the CDR3 consists of 14 amino acids. The CDR3 DNA has 42 bases and is translated from base 1. CDR1 and CDR2 were assigned from the germline V gene (reference sequence) as DFQATT and SNEGSKA. What this sample's treatment or condition label stands for: live attenuated yellow fever vaccine strain. At each blood-draw timepoint, two biological replicates of bulk PBMCs were obtained. A standard Ficoll-Paque protocol was used to isolate PBMCs from peripheral blood. TriZol was used to extract RNA from bulk PBMCs, from CD4 and CD8 fractions, and from dextramer-positive and dextramer-negative fractions.

The source of this sequence is a man aged 25-40 years who received the YFV17D yellow fever vaccine. Recombination joined TRBV20-1 with TRBJ2-3, with TRBD1 tentatively as D gene (6 bases match). The sample was PBMCs, taken 15 days after the yellow fever booster vaccination. The DNA reads as follows: TGCAGTGCTAGAATGCGGTTAGGGGGTGATACGCAGTATTTT. Its product reads: CSARMRLGGDTQYF.